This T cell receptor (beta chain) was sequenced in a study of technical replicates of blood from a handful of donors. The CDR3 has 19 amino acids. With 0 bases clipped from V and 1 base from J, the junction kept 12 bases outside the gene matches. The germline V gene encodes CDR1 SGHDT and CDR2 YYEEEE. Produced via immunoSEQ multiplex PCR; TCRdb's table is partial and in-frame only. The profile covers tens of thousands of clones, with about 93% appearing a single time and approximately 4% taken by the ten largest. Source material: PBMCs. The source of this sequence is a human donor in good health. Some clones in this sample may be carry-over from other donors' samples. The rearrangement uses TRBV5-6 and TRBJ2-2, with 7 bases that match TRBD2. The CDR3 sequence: CASSLGGGTQLWNTGELFF. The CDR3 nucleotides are TGTGCCAGCAGCTTGGGCGGGGGTACCCAACTCTGGAACACCGGGGAGCTGTTTTTT.